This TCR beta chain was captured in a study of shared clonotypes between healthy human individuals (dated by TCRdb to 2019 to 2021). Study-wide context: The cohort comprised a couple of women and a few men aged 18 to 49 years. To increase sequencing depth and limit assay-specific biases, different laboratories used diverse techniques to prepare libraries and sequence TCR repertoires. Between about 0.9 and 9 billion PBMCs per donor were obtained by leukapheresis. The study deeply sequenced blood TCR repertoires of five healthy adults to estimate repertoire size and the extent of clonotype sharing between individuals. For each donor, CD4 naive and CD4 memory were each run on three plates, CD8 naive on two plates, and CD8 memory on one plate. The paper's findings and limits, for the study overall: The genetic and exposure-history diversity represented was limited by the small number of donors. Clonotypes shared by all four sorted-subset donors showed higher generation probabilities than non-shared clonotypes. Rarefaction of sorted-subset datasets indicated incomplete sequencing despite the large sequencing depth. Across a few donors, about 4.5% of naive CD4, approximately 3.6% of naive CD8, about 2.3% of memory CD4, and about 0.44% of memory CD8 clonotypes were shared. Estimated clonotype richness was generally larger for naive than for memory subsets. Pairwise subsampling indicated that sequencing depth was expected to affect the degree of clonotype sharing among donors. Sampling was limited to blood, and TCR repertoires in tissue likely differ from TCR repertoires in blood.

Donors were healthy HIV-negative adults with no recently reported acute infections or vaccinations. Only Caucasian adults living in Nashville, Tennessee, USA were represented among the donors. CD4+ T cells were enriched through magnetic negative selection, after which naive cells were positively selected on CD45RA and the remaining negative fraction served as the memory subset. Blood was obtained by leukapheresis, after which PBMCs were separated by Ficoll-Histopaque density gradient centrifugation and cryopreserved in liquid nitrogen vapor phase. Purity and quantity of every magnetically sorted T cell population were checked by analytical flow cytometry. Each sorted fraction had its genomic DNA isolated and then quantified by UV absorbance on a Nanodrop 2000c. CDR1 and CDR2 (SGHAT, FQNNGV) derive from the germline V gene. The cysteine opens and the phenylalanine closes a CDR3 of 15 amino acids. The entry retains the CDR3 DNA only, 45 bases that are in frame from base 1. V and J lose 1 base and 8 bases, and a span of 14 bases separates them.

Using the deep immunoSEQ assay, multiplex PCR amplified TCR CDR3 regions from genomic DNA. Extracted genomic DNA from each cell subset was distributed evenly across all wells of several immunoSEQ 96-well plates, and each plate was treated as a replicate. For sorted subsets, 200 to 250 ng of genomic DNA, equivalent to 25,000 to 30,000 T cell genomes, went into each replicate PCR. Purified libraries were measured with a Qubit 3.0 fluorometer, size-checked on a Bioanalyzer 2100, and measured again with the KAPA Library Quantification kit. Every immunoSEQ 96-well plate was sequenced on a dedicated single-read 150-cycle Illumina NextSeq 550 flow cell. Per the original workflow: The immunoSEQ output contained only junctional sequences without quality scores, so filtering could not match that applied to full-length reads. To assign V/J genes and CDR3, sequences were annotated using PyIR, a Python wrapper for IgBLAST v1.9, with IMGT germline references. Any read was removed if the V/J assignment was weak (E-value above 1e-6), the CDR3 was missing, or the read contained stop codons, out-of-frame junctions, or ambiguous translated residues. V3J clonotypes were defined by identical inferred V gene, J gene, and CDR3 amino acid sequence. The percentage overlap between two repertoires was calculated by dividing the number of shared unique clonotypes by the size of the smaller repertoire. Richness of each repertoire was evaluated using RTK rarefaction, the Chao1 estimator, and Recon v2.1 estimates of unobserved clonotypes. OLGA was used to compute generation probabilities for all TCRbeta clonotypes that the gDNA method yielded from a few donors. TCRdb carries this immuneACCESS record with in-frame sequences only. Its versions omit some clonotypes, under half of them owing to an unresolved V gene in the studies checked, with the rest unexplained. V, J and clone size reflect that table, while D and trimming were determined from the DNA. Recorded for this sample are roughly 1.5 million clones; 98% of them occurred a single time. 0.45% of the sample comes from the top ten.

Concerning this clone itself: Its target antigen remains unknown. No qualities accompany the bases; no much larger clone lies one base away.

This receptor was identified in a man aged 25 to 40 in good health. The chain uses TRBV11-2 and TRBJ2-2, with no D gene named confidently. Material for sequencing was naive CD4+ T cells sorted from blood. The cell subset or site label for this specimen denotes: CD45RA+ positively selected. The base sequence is TGTGCCAGCAGCTTAGGAAGACACATCCGAGGGGAGCTGTTTTTT. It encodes CASSLGRHIRGELFF.